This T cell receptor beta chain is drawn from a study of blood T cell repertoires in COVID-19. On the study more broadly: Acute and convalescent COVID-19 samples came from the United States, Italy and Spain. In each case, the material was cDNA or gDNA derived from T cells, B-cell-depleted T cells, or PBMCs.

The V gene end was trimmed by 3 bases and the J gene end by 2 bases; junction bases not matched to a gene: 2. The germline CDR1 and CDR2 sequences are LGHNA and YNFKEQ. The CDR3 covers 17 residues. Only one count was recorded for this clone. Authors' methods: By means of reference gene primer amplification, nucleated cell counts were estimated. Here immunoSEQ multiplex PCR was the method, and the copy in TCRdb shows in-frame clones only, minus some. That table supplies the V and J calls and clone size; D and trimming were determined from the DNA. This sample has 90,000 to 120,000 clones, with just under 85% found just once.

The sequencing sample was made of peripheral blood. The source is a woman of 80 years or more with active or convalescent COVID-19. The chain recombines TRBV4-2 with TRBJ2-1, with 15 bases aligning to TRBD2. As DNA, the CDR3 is TGTGCCAGCAGCCATGGGACTAGCGGGAGGACCTACAATGAGCAGTTCTTC. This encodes CASSHGTSGRTYNEQFF.